The sequence of this T cell receptor beta chain was determined in a study of vaccination effects on CD4 cells after COVID-19. V lost 6 bases and J lost 8; bases outside the gene matches: 4. CDR1 and CDR2 from the germline V gene are DFQATT and SNEGSKA (reference sequence). The CDR3 sequence is 11 residues long. Method: immunoSEQ multiplex PCR; TCRdb's copy keeps in-frame clones and lacks some. The table shows about 15,000 clones, with about four fifths occurring only once. Turning to this clone: Its target is not known.

After expansion with viral peptide pools in the ViraFEST assay, antigen-specific CD4+ T cells were sequenced. Researchers isolated CD4+ T cells once about eleven days of culture had elapsed. According to PCR results, the person was infected with SARS-CoV-2 between March and December 2020. It was two doses of either the BNT162b2 or mRNA-1273 vaccine that participants received. The clonotype originates from a human donor who had a prior SARS-CoV-2 infection. This specimen was CD4+ T cells from PBMCs cultured with SARS-CoV-2 spike peptides, taken after COVID-19 vaccination. V is TRBV20-1 and J is TRBJ1-2, with TRBD1 identical over 9 bases. CDR3 loop: CSAWDREGYTF. The CDR3 bases are TGCAGTGCGTGGGACAGGGAAGGCTACACCTTC.